Only a few counts were recorded for the clone carrying this T cell receptor beta chain. The data belong to a study of blood T cell repertoires in COVID-19. The wider study: The study drew acute and convalescent COVID-19 samples from the United States, Italy and Spain. PBMCs, B-cell-depleted T cells, or T cells provided the cDNA or gDNA that made up the material.

V lost 5 bases and J lost 6, with 10 bases in between. The length of the CDR3 is 12 residues. The germline CDR1 and CDR2 sequences are MDHEN and SYDVKM. Source study methods: Amplification with reference gene primers provided the estimates of nucleated cell counts. Only in-frame clones appear in the TCRdb table, and some are missing; sequencing was by immunoSEQ multiplex PCR. V and J calls and clone size are copied from that table; D and trimming were computed from the DNA. In the table there are 130,000 to 150,000 clones, more than 75% of which are singletons. Material: peripheral blood. The receptor comes from a man aged 60-69 years with acute or convalescent COVID-19. The rearrangement links TRBV28 to TRBJ1-2; tentatively, D is TRBD1 (6 bases). In nucleotides, the CDR3 is TGTGCCAGCAGTACAGGGCGCCATGGCTACACCTTC. Residues: CASSTGRHGYTF.